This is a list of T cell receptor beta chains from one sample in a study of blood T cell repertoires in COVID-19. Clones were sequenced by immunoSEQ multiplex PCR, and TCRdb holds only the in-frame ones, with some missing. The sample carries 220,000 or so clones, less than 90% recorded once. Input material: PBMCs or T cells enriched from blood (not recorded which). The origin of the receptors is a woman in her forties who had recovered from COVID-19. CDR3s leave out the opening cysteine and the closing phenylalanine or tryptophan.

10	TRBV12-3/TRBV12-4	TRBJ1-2	ASSGGDYGYT
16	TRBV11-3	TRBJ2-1	ASSSKGLVLFPDNEQF
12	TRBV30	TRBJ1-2	AWSSGQGGYGYT
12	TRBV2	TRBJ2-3	ASSEGTGGDTQY
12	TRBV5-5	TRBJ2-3	ASSRTGGADTQY
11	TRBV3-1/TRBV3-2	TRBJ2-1	ASSEARADEQF
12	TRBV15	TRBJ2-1	ATSRDRLADEQF
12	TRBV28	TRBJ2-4	ASSPREVQNIQY
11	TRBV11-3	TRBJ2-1	ASSRDLYNEQF
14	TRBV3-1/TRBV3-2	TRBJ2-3	ASSRQLAGAADTQY
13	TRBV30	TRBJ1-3	AWGLTGLSGNTIY
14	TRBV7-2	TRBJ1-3	ASSLSVALSGNTIY
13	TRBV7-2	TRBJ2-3	ASSSLPRSTDTQY
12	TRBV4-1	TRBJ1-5	ASSGTGTDQPQH
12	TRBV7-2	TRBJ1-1	ASTPGAANTEAF
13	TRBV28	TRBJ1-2	ASSLYGGANYGYT
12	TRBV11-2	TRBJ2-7	ASSLSGSSYEQY
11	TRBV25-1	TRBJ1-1	ASSEGAWQEAF
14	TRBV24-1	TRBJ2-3	ATSDAGTAFTDTQY
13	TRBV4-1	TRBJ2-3	ASSQAGLAGDTQY
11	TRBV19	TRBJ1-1	ASSNRRDTEAF
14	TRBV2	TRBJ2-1	ASSALAGEAYNEQF
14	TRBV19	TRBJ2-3	ASSINRGDVGDTQY
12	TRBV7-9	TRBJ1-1	ASSTGQGESEAF
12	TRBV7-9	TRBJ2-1	ASSFSGSYNEQF
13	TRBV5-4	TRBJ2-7	ASSAGQGIPREQY
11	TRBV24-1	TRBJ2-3	ATGAGGLDTQY
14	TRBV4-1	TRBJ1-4	ASSQERVGRREKLF
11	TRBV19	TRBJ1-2	ASSRDRNYGYT
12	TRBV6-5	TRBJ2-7	ASSYGGRGYEQY
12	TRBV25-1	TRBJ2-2	ARLAGFGSGELF
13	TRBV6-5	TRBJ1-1	ASRSGGGGGTEAF
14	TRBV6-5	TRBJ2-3	ASSWGDPSKADTQY
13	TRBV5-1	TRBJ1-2	ASSFETGGNYGYT
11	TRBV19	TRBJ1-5	ASSRTDNQPQH
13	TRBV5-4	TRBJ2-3	ASSLEGRGRDTQY
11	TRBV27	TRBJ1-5	ASSLFGNQPQH
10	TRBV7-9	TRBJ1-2	ASSPRQGGYT
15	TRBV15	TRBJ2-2	ATSRDRAGGPTGELF
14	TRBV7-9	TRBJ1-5	ASSLDGVRDNQPQH
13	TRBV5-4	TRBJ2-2	ASSLDGRHTGELF
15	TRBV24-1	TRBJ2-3	ATSDGQGPLHTDTQY
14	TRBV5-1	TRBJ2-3	ASSPPASGITDTQY
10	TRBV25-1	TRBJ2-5	ASGDRTRTQY
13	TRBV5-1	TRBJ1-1	ASSLSAAGRTEAF
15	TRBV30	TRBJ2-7	AWALIYPGQYSYEQY
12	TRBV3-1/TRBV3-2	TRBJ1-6	ASSSWTDNSPLH
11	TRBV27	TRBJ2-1	ASSFGVGGEQF
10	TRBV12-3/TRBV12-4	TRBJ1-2	ASSPRQTGYT
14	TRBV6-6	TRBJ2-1	ASSLGGANGYNEQF
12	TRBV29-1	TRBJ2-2	SFLAGANTGELF
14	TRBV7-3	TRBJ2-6	ASSTGQVSGANVLT
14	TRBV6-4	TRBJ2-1	ASSVGSGSGYNEQF
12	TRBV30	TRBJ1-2	AGNRGLGSYGYT